One sample yielded the 29 T cell receptor beta chains listed below, sequenced in a study of cytomegalovirus exposure and HLA in healthy donors. The PCR had 60 Vbeta and 13 Jbeta primers. Assay used: immunoSEQ multiplex PCR; TCRdb lists only in-frame clones, some missing. The data hold 200,000 or so clones, with 81% observed a single time. Sequenced: PBMCs. All receptors come from a man between 45 and 60 years old in good health and CMV-seronegative.

The count of this clone is one. V and J are TRBV28 and TRBJ1-5; D is unresolved. Germline V gene sequence: CDR1 MDHEN, CDR2 SYDVKM. Trimming shortened V by 5 bases and J by 6 bases, and 17 bases separated the two germline ends. This CDR3 is built from 15 residues. This CDR3 reads CASSRTGYGGQPQHF. CDR3 DNA: TGTGCCAGCAGTAGGACGGGGTACGGAGGTCAGCCCCAGCATTTT. Full variable domain (missing parts from reference TRBV28 and TRBJ1-5): DVKVTQSSRYLVKRTGEKVFLECVQDMDHENMFWYRQDPGLGLRLIYFSYDVKMKEKGDIPEGYSVSREKKERFSLILESASTNQTSMYLCASSRTGYGGQPQHFGDGTRLSIL.

The genes are TRBV10-3 and TRBJ1-2, with 8 bases matching TRBD1. This CDR3 has 14 residues. The V segment lost 3 bases and the J segment 4 bases; nucleotides outside the gene matches: 4. CDR1 and CDR2 from the germline V gene are ENHRY and SYGVKD. CDR3 loop: CAISETGGSYGYTF. For the CDR3, the DNA is TGTGCCATCAGTGAAACAGGGGGAAGCTATGGCTACACCTTC.

The chain couples TRBV4-3 to TRBJ1-2, with a tentative D call TRBD1 (5 bases). V dropped 2 bases and J dropped 4 bases, with 17 bases sitting between them. Germline V lookup: CDR1 LGHNA, CDR2 YSLEER. This CDR3 region has 16 residues. As DNA, the CDR3 is TGCGCCAGCAGCCAATCCGACCAGGGTGGGTTCTATGGCTACACCTTC. Its translation is CASSQSDQGGFYGYTF.

V usage is TRBV7-8 and J usage is TRBJ2-5; D gene uncertain. V was cut by 5 bases and J by 0 bases, with 13 bases left in between. The germline CDR1 and CDR2 sequences are SGHVS and FQNEAQ. The CDR3 is 15 amino acids. In DNA, the CDR3 is TGTGCCAGCAGCCCTCCCCGGTCGGACCAAGAGACCCAGTACTTC. Translated: CASSPPRSDQETQYF.

This clone has a single count. This chain uses TRBV5-1 with TRBJ1-4; D call uncertain. V was trimmed by 0 bases and J by 7 bases, leaving 7 bases between them. The CDR3 runs to 13 residues. Germline loops: CDR1 SGHRS, CDR2 YFSETQ. The CDR3 region is CASSLGVGEKLFF. The CDR3 DNA sequence: TGCGCCAGCAGCTTGGGAGTCGGTGAAAAACTGTTTTTT. Using reference TRBV5-1 and TRBJ1-4 for the parts outside the CDR3, the full variable domain is KAGVTQTPRYLIKTRGQQVTLSCSPISGHRSVSWYQQTPGQGLQFLFEYFSETQRNKGNFPGRFSGRQFSNSRSEMNVSTLELGDSALYLCASSLGVGEKLFFGSGTQLSVL.

This chain connects TRBV15 to TRBJ2-3, with TRBD2 as a possible D gene (6 bases). The CDR3 runs 16 residues. The germline V and J ends were trimmed by 1 base and 2 bases, with 13 bases remaining between them. Germline V gene sequence: CDR1 LNHNV, CDR2 YYDKDF (reference sequence). The CDR3 DNA reads TGTGCCACCAGCAGAGTCCTAGCGAGTTCCACAGATACGCAGTATTTT. Its protein is CATSRVLASSTDTQYF.

This sequence joins TRBV29-1 and TRBJ1-2, with a possible D match to TRBD1 (5 bases). From germline, CDR1 is SQVTM and CDR2 ANQGSEA. V lost 4 bases and J lost 7, with 22 bases in between. CDR3 length: 15 residues. In DNA form, the CDR3 reads TGCAGCGTTGGGTCCGACGGGACTACTTCGGGTGGCTACACCTTC. It encodes CSVGSDGTTSGGYTF.

The V and J genes are TRBV7-6 and TRBJ1-5; tentatively, D is TRBD1 (5 bases). V lost 3 bases to trimming and J lost 3 bases, with 12 bases between them. The CDR3 has 15 residues. Germline V gene sequence: CDR1 SGHVS, CDR2 FNYEAQ. CDR3 in DNA: TGTGCCAGCAGCTTGACGACAGACATCAATCAGCCCCAGCATTTT. Encoded protein: CASSLTTDINQPQHF. Full variable domain (rest looked up from reference TRBV7-6 and TRBJ1-5): GAGVSQSPRYKVTKRGQDVALRCDPISGHVSLYWYRQALGQGPEFLTYFNYEAQQDKSGLPNDRFSAERPEGSISTLTIQRTEQRDSAMYRCASSLTTDINQPQHFGDGTRLSIL.

This sequence joins TRBV7-9 and TRBJ2-3, with D unclear. The ends were cut back, 2 bases at V and 8 bases at J, with 17 bases in the middle. CDR1 and CDR2 (germline): SEHNR, FQNEAQ (reference sequence). CDR3 size: 15 residues. DNA for the CDR3: TGTGCCAGCAGCTTATTATCTAGTTCGGAAGGTACGCAGTATTTT. Translation gives CASSLLSSSEGTQYF.

This clone was observed a few times. The CDR3 loop reads CAWKDSSSTYEQYF. CDR3 sequence (DNA): TGTGCCTGGAAGGACAGCTCCTCTACCTACGAGCAGTACTTC. This sequence joins TRBV30 and TRBJ2-7; tentatively, D is TRBD1 (6 bases). The CDR3 has 14 amino acids. V gave up 4 bases and J gave up 2 bases, with 15 bases separating them. CDR1 and CDR2 (germline): GTSNPN, SVGIG (reference sequence). Supplemented by reference TRBV30 and TRBJ2-7, the full variable domain reads SQTIHQWPATLVQPVGSPLSLECTVEGTSNPNLYWYRQAAGRGLQLLFYSVGIGQISSEVPQNLSASRPQDRQFILSSKKLLLSDSGFYLCAWKDSSSTYEQYFGPGTRLTVT.

Turning to this clone: Other DNA sequences in this sample translate to the same CDR3. The V call is TRBV27, the J call TRBJ1-5, with D possibly TRBD1 on 6 matching bases. Trimming pared 3 bases from V and 4 bases from J, leaving 7 bases between. CDR3 length: 13 amino acids. Germline V gene data show CDR1 as MNHEY and CDR2 as SMNVEV (reference sequence). DNA of the CDR3: TGTGCCAGCAGTTTCAGGGGTAATCAGCCCCAGCATTTT. This encodes CASSFRGNQPQHF.

In the case of this clone: The same CDR3 can be traced to other DNA sequences in this sample. V usage is TRBV9 and J usage is TRBJ2-7; 13 bases match TRBD2. Germline CDR1 and CDR2: SGDLS and YYNGEE. With V trimmed by 0 bases and J by 6 bases, 0 bases remained unmatched. The CDR3 has 14 amino acids. The CDR3 DNA is TGTGCCAGCAGCGTAGGACTAGCGGGGGGCGAGCAGTACTTC. It codes for CASSVGLAGGEQYF. Supplemented by reference TRBV9 and TRBJ2-7, the full variable domain reads DSGVTQTPKHLITATGQRVTLRCSPRSGDLSVYWYQQSLDQGLQFLIQYYNGEERAKGNILERFSAQQFPDLHSELNLSSLELGDSALYFCASSVGLAGGEQYFGPGTRLTVT.

The CDR3 loop reads CASSQQGFTEAFF. CDR3 nucleotide sequence: TGTGCCAGCAGCCAACAGGGTTTCACTGAAGCTTTCTTT. The J gene is TRBJ1-1, the V gene TRBV14; possibly TRBD1 for D (5 bases). This CDR3 has 13 residues. Germline CDR1 is SGHDN and CDR2 is FVKESK. With 2 bases removed from V and 4 bases from J, the gap between germline ends came to 8 bases.

The chain recombines TRBV18 with TRBJ1-2, with TRBD1 identical over 7 bases. Germline trimming cut 5 bases from V and 7 bases from J; bases unmatched to any gene: 7. CDR3 length: 13 residues. Germline CDR1 KGHSH, CDR2 LQKENI. The CDR3 DNA reads as TGTGCCAGCTCAACGGAGACAGGGCTTGGCTACACCTTC. Its protein is CASSTETGLGYTF.

This chain links TRBV7-8 with TRBJ1-5, with TRBD1 matching 7 bases. The CDR3 runs to 16 residues. V lost 4 bases to trimming and J lost 0 bases; unmatched junction nucleotides: 6. Germline assignment: CDR1 SGHVS and CDR2 FQNEAQ. This chain's CDR3 is CASSSGQAYSNQPQHF. The CDR3 nucleotides read TGTGCCAGCAGCTCTGGACAGGCGTATAGCAATCAGCCCCAGCATTTT.

J is TRBJ1-2 and V is TRBV9, with D possibly matching TRBD1 (5 bases). CDR1 SGDLS and CDR2 YYNGEE come from the germline V gene. V was pared by 4 bases and J by 4 bases, with 17 bases between. CDR3 size: 15 residues. This CDR3 is CASSPSVGEGYGYTF. The CDR3, as DNA: TGTGCCAGCAGCCCCTCAGTGGGGGAGGGCTATGGCTACACCTTC. Based on the CDR3 plus reference TRBV9 and TRBJ1-2, the full variable domain is DSGVTQTPKHLITATGQRVTLRCSPRSGDLSVYWYQQSLDQGLQFLIQYYNGEERAKGNILERFSAQQFPDLHSELNLSSLELGDSALYFCASSPSVGEGYGYTFGSGTRLTVV.

V and J are TRBV18 and TRBJ2-5, with D maybe TRBD1 (5 bases). Trimming shortened V by 1 base and J by 2 bases, and 11 bases separated the two germline ends. The CDR3 totals 15 residues. Germline lookup yields CDR1 KGHSH and CDR2 LQKENI. The DNA of the CDR3 is TGTGCCAGCTCACCACTACAGGTGGCACAAGAGACCCAGTACTTC. Residues: CASSPLQVAQETQYF.

The chain combines TRBV10-2 with TRBJ2-5; 8 bases align to TRBD2. The CDR3 has 15 amino acids. The V gene end was trimmed by 4 bases and the J gene end by 4 bases; junction bases not matched to a gene: 8. The germline gives CDR1 WSHSY, CDR2 SAAADI. The CDR3 here is CASSGPAGVGETQYF. The CDR3 DNA follows: TGCGCCAGCAGTGGACCAGCGGGGGTAGGAGAGACCCAGTACTTC.

The chain links TRBV9 to TRBJ1-6; D might be TRBD1 (5 bases). CDR1 and CDR2 from the germline V gene are SGDLS and YYNGEE. Deletions cut 2 bases from V and 9 bases from J, with 12 bases between. There are 14 residues in the CDR3. CDR3 region: CASSVEQGASPLHF. The CDR3 coding sequence is TGTGCCAGCAGCGTGGAGCAGGGCGCTTCACCCCTCCACTTT.

The V call is TRBV7-2, the J call TRBJ2-7; 14 nucleotides match TRBD2. V trimming: 3 bases; J trimming: 4 bases; junction bases outside the gene matches: 8. Germline CDR1 and CDR2: SGHTA and FQGNSA. CDR3 length equals 17 residues. This chain's CDR3 is CASSLDPGLAGAYEQYF. In DNA form, the CDR3 reads TGTGCCAGCAGCTTGGATCCGGGACTAGCGGGGGCGTACGAGCAGTACTTC. The full variable domain, its missing parts supplied by reference TRBV7-2 and TRBJ2-7, is GAGVSQSPSNKVTEKGKDVELRCDPISGHTALYWYRQSLGQGLEFLIYFQGNSAPDKSGLPSDRFSAERTGGSVSTLTIQRTQQEDSAVYLCASSLDPGLAGAYEQYFGPGTRLTVT.

This clone was counted once. The rearrangement links TRBV5-6 to TRBJ1-1, with a tentative D call TRBD1 (5 bases). In germline, CDR1 is SGHDT, CDR2 YYEEEE. Trimming shortened V by 5 bases and J by 3 bases, and 11 bases separated the two germline ends. The CDR3 consists of 13 residues. In nucleotides, the CDR3 is TGTGCCAGCAGTCCCCGACAGCACACTGAAGCTTTCTTT. Translated, it gives CASSPRQHTEAFF.

J is TRBJ2-5 and V is TRBV7-9; the D is unclear. Matching the DNA end better, TRBJ2-7 makes the J call doubtful. Germline V gene sequence: CDR1 SEHNR, CDR2 FQNEAQ (reference sequence). The length of the CDR3 is 15 residues. The CDR3 DNA reads TGTGCCAGCAGCTTAGATAGTAGCACCGCCTACGAGCAGTACTTC. Protein product: CASSLDSSTAYEQYF.

The CDR3 coding sequence is TGTGCCAGCTCACCAACGGACAGACAAGAGACCCAGTACTTC. Translation gives CASSPTDRQETQYF. The V gene is TRBV18, the J gene TRBJ2-5; possibly TRBD1 for D (6 bases). Germline assignment: CDR1 KGHSH and CDR2 LQKENI. This CDR3 has 14 residues. Trimming took off 2 bases at V and 2 bases at J, with 9 bases between the two ends.

In its sample, this clone was seen a few times. The chain uses TRBV2 and TRBJ2-1, with 11 nucleotides matching TRBD1. Trimming cost V 8 bases and J 12 bases; bases outside gene matches: 12. Germline-derived CDR1 and CDR2 are SNHLY and FYNNEI. This CDR3 has 14 residues. The CDR3 here is CASSGTGGKARQFF. As DNA, the CDR3 is TGTGCCAGCTCTGGGACAGGGGGTAAAGCGAGGCAGTTCTTC.

This clone was detected only a few times. CDR3 protein: CASSLTGTGHNIQYF. The DNA of the CDR3 is TGCGCCAGCAGCCTGACCGGGACAGGTCACAACATTCAGTACTTC. The gene calls are TRBV5-1 and TRBJ2-4, with 8 bases lining up with TRBD1. This CDR3 has 15 residues. The germline V gene encodes CDR1 SGHRS and CDR2 YFSETQ. Trimming took 4 bases from V and 7 from J; bases not matched to a gene: 10.

The chain employs TRBV27 and TRBJ1-2; the D is unclear. Germline V CDR1 and CDR2: MNHEY, SMNVEV (reference sequence). V was pared by 6 bases and J by 7 bases, with 21 bases between. This CDR3 is 15 amino acids long. DNA for the CDR3: TGTGCCAGCAGAGAAATTGGACTTTCAGAAGGTGGCTACACCTTC. Its protein product is CASREIGLSEGGYTF.

This clone was detected only a few times. This chain joins TRBV5-6 and TRBJ2-6, with 8 bases aligning to TRBD1. Germline CDR1 is SGHDT and CDR2 is YYEEEE. The CDR3 contains 16 residues. V shed 4 bases, J shed 12 bases, and the junction held 15 bases outside the gene matches. CDR3 sequence reads: CASSIPGTGSFGVLTF. CDR3 nucleotides: TGTGCCAGCAGCATTCCCGGGACAGGTTCCTTTGGCGTCCTGACTTTC.

The chain couples TRBV2 to TRBJ2-7; D uncertain. CDR1 and CDR2 (germline): SNHLY, FYNNEI. V gave up 6 bases and J gave up 1 base, with 13 bases separating them. This CDR3 has 14 amino acids. CDR3 amino acids: CASSPDNGSYEQYF. The CDR3 region has the DNA TGTGCCAGCAGCCCCGACAACGGATCCTACGAGCAGTACTTC.

The chain employs TRBV4-2 and TRBJ1-5, with 9 bases identical to TRBD1. Germline CDR1 is LGHNA and CDR2 is YNFKEQ. Trimming at V came to 3 bases and at J to 6 bases, leaving 6 bases not matched to a gene. The CDR3 runs to 15 residues. This CDR3 reads CASSQETGGSQPQHF. The CDR3 DNA sequence: TGTGCCAGCAGCCAGGAAACAGGGGGCAGTCAGCCCCAGCATTTT.